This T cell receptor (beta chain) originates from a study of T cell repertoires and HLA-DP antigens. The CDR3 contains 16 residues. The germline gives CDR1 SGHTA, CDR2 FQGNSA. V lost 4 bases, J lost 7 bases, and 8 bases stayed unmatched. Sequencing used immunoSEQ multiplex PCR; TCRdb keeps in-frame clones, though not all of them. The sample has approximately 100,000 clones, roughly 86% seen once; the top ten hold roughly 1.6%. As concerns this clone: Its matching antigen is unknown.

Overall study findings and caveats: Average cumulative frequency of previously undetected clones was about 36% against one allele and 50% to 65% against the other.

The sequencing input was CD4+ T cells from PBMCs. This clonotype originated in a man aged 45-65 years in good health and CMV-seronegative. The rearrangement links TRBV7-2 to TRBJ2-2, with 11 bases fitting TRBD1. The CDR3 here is CASSSWTGGGSGELFF. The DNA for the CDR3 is TGTGCCAGCAGCTCTTGGACAGGGGGCGGAAGCGGGGAGCTGTTTTTT.